Shown below are 19 T cell receptor beta chains from a single sample sequenced in a study of blood T cell repertoires in COVID-19. Some clones are missing from TCRdb's copy, which holds only in-frame ones; the method was immunoSEQ multiplex PCR. The repertoire holds about 180,000 clones, with 75% to 90% as singletons. Sequenced material: peripheral blood. These receptors were obtained from a human donor with active or convalescent COVID-19. The donor label of this sample is uncertain.

CDR3 nucleotides: TGTGCCAGCAGTTACTCGACTAGCGGGCCCTTCGAGCAGTTCTTC. Translation gives CASSYSTSGPFEQFF. This chain uses TRBV6-2 or TRBV6-3 with TRBJ2-1; TRBD2 matches at 10 bases. The V segment lost 0 bases and the J segment 10 bases; nucleotides outside the gene matches: 6. The CDR3 loop spans 15 amino acids. Per germline, CDR1 MNHEY and CDR2 SVGEGT.

This rearrangement joins TRBV5-1 to TRBJ2-1; 8 nucleotides match TRBD2. CDR3 size: 16 residues. The germline CDR1 and CDR2 sequences are SGHRS and YFSETQ. J gave up 7 bases and V 0 bases, and 9 bases lay outside the gene matches. The CDR3 coding sequence is TGCGCCAGCAGCTTGGCCACTAGCGGAGGGGGGAATGAGCAGTTCTTC. Protein product: CASSLATSGGGNEQFF.

This clone was detected once. The CDR3 sequence: CASSFSGSTYGYTF. DNA for the CDR3: TGTGCCAGCAGTTTTTCTGGGAGTACCTATGGCTACACCTTC. V usage is TRBV6-6 and J usage is TRBJ1-2; D gene ambiguous. The germline CDR1 and CDR2 sequences are MNHNY and SVGAGI (reference sequence). Trimming pared 4 bases from V and 4 bases from J, leaving 13 bases between. The CDR3 runs 14 residues.

This rearrangement joins TRBV4-2 to TRBJ2-3, with TRBD2 matching 9 bases. Germline loops: CDR1 LGHNA, CDR2 YNFKEQ. This CDR3 spans 16 amino acids. V shed 0 bases and J 3 bases; nucleotides not matched to a gene: 4. CDR3 amino acids: CASSQDIAGETDTQYF. The CDR3 DNA is TGTGCCAGCAGCCAAGACATAGCGGGAGAAACAGATACGCAGTATTTT.

This rearrangement joins TRBV7-9 to TRBJ2-7, with D unresolved. The V end lost 6 bases, the J end lost 0 bases, and 6 bases lay between the germline ends. Per the germline V gene, CDR1 is SEHNR and CDR2 is FQNEAQ (reference sequence). CDR3 length equals 12 residues. Here the CDR3 reads CASRLSSYEQYF. In DNA, the CDR3 is TGTGCCAGCAGGCTGAGCTCCTACGAGCAGTACTTC.

V gene TRBV5-1 combines with J gene TRBJ2-3; TRBD2 matches at 11 bases. There are 15 residues in the CDR3. Germline loops: CDR1 SGHRS, CDR2 YFSETQ. V shed 0 bases and J 7 bases; nucleotides not matched to a gene: 4. CDR3 bases: TGCGCCAGCAGCTTGGCCCAGACTAGCGGGAATACGCAGTATTTT. Its protein is CASSLAQTSGNTQYF.

This chain uses TRBV30 with TRBJ1-3; TRBD1 matches at 7 bases. J was trimmed by 0 bases and V by 0 bases; bases with no gene match: 2. This CDR3 is built from 15 residues. Germline loops: CDR1 GTSNPN, CDR2 SVGIG (reference sequence). The CDR3 DNA reads TGTGCCTGGAGTGTAGGGGGCCACTCTGGAAACACCATATATTTT. Translated: CAWSVGGHSGNTIYF.

The V and J genes are TRBV11-2 and TRBJ2-3, with TRBD2 as a possible D gene (6 bases). CDR1 SGHAT and CDR2 FQNNGV come from the germline V gene. The CDR3 is 14 amino acids. Trimming took off 1 base at V and 2 bases at J, with 7 bases between the two ends. In nucleotides, the CDR3 is TGTGCCAGCAGCTTAGTAGCGGTCACAGATACGCAGTATTTT. Translating it yields CASSLVAVTDTQYF.

This clone was seen once. The genes are TRBV5-5 and TRBJ2-2; 9 bases line up with TRBD1. Germline trimming cut 4 bases from V and 2 bases from J; bases unmatched to any gene: 3. The CDR3 is 15 residues long. Germline V gives CDR1 SGHKS, CDR2 YYEKEE (reference sequence). CDR3 sequence: CASSMDRGNTGELFF. The CDR3 coding sequence is TGTGCCAGCAGCATGGACAGGGGAAACACCGGGGAGCTGTTTTTT. Filled out from reference TRBV5-5 and TRBJ2-2, the complete variable domain reads DAGVTQSPTHLIKTRGQQVTLRCSPISGHKSVSWYQQVLGQGPQFIFQYYEKEERGRGNFPDRFSARQFPNYSSELNVNALLLGDSALYLCASSMDRGNTGELFFGEGSRLTVL.

The genes are TRBV5-1 and TRBJ2-3; D is possibly TRBD2 (5 bases). In germline, CDR1 is SGHRS, CDR2 YFSETQ. V gave up 6 bases and J gave up 3 bases, with 14 bases separating them. The CDR3 has 14 residues. The DNA of the CDR3 is TGCGCCAGCAACCTGGGAAGAGGGACAGATACGCAGTATTTT. It yields the protein CASNLGRGTDTQYF.

The V call is TRBV19, the J call TRBJ2-2, with D maybe TRBD1 (6 bases). The ends were cut back, 9 bases at V and 4 bases at J, with 18 bases in the middle. In germline, CDR1 is LNHDA, CDR2 SQIVND (reference sequence). This CDR3 comprises 15 residues. CDR3 protein: CASPETGWSTGELFF. The CDR3 coding sequence is TGTGCCAGCCCAGAAACAGGGTGGAGCACCGGGGAGCTGTTTTTT.

The rearrangement links TRBV6-5 to TRBJ2-1; 7 bases fit TRBD1. The CDR3 totals 13 residues. The germline V gene has CDR1 MNHEY and CDR2 SVGAGI. V gave up 7 bases and J gave up 9 bases; unmatched junction bases: 9. The CDR3 loop is CASTSTTGTEQFF. CDR3 bases: TGTGCCAGCACAAGCACGACAGGGACTGAGCAGTTCTTC.

The chain joins TRBV27 to TRBJ2-7; 10 positions agree with TRBD1. Unmatched junction bases numbered 5, after V lost 5 bases and J lost 4 bases. CDR1 is MNHEY and CDR2 is SMNVEV in the germline V gene (reference sequence). The CDR3 consists of 14 residues. The CDR3 region is CASSMTGGGYEQYF. CDR3 DNA: TGTGCCAGCAGTATGACAGGGGGCGGTTACGAGCAGTACTTC.

The gene calls are TRBV3-1 (or the pseudogene TRBV3-2) and TRBJ1-2; 10 positions agree with TRBD1. Germline V CDR1 and CDR2: LGHDT, YNNKEL (reference sequence). The CDR3 has 14 amino acids. Losses at the gene ends were 5 bases for V and 6 bases for J; bases not matched to a gene: 6. CDR3 nucleotides: TGTGCCAGCAGCTCGGACAGGGGGAAGGATGGCTACACCTTC. Translating gives CASSSDRGKDGYTF.

This clone was detected only once. The V call is TRBV6-5, the J call TRBJ2-5, with D perhaps TRBD1 (6 bases). V lost 2 bases and J 5 bases, leaving 18 bases between the germline ends. The CDR3 is 16 residues long. Germline loops: CDR1 MNHEY, CDR2 SVGAGI. Written as DNA, the CDR3 is TGTGCCAGCAGTTACCCACCGGGACAACAGTTGGAGACCCAGTACTTC. Translating it yields CASSYPPGQQLETQYF.

V is TRBV7-8 and J is TRBJ2-7; 12 bases align to TRBD2. Per germline, CDR1 SGHVS and CDR2 FQNEAQ. The junction had 5 bases not matched to a gene; V was cut back by 5 bases and J by 3 bases. The CDR3 is 15 amino acids. The CDR3 loop is CASSRTSGIGYEQYF. Written as DNA, the CDR3 is TGTGCCAGCAGCCGGACTAGCGGGATTGGCTACGAGCAGTACTTC.

The chain recombines TRBV19 with TRBJ1-6; D is unclear. Germline V gives CDR1 LNHDA, CDR2 SQIVND (reference sequence). The V end was cut by 5 bases, the J end by 4 bases, with 6 bases between. The CDR3 totals 13 residues. Written as DNA, the CDR3 is TGTGCCAGTAGTGACTCGTATAATTCACCCCTCCACTTT. Its translation: CASSDSYNSPLHF.

The chain couples TRBV5-1 to TRBJ1-2; 7 bases are shared with TRBD1. This CDR3 comprises 17 residues. CDR1 SGHRS and CDR2 YFSETQ come from the germline V gene. V dropped 0 bases and J dropped 0; count of bases not matched to a gene: 8. CDR3 sequence reads: CASSLAGDSLTNYGYTF. CDR3 nucleotides: TGCGCCAGCAGCTTGGCCGGGGACAGTCTCACTAACTATGGCTACACCTTC.

The DNA for the CDR3 is TGTGCCAGTAGTATGGAAATGGGGACAGTTTATAGCAATCAGCCCCAGCATTTT. Protein sequence: CASSMEMGTVYSNQPQHF. The chain uses TRBV19 and TRBJ1-5; 7 positions agree with TRBD1. The germline V gene has CDR1 LNHDA and CDR2 SQIVND (reference sequence). V gave up 3 bases and J gave up 0 bases; unmatched junction bases: 11. The CDR3 has 18 residues.